This T cell receptor beta chain appears in the sequencing data of a study of T cell changes during pregnancy in multiple sclerosis. Trimming removed 4 bases from V and 7 bases from J; junction bases left unmatched: 9. The CDR3 is 14 amino acids. Germline CDR1 SGHTA, CDR2 FQGNSA. TCRdb's table, derived via immunoSEQ multiplex PCR, lists solely in-frame clones and lacks some. In the table there are more than 40,000 clones, approximately 94% of which are singletons. V usage is TRBV7-2 and J usage is TRBJ1-1; 7 bases are a match to TRBD1. The TCR was taken from a female donor with multiple sclerosis, enrolled in a pregnancy study. The sequences come from CD4+ T cells from peripheral blood mononuclear cells, collected in the second trimester of pregnancy. The CDR3 DNA follows: TGTGCCAGCAGCTGGGGGAGACAGGGAAATGAAGCTTTCTTT. Translating gives CASSWGRQGNEAFF.